This TCR beta chain was sequenced during a study of cytomegalovirus exposure and HLA in healthy donors. About this clone: Its antigen is not known.

The V gene end was trimmed by 4 bases and the J gene end by 2 bases; junction bases not matched to a gene: 14. The germline V gene has CDR1 MNHEY and CDR2 SMNVEV (reference sequence). The CDR3 is 18 amino acids. Study-level findings and limits: Across HLA loci, a later analysis found differing TCR association rates, with DRB1 most and HLA-C fewest.

60 Vbeta and 13 Jbeta primers were used in PCR. The method was immunoSEQ multiplex PCR; TCRdb's version includes in-frame clones alone and lacks a portion of them. With 96,000 or so clones in the sample, the ten largest clones hold around 3.4%. Sequencing input: PBMCs. The TCR comes from a woman younger than 45 in good health and CMV-seronegative. The chain has TRBV27 and TRBJ2-5; 9 nucleotides match TRBD2. CDR3 bases: TGTGCCAGCAGTTCAACAATAATAGCGGGAGACCCACAAGAGACCCAGTACTTC. It encodes CASSSTIIAGDPQETQYF.